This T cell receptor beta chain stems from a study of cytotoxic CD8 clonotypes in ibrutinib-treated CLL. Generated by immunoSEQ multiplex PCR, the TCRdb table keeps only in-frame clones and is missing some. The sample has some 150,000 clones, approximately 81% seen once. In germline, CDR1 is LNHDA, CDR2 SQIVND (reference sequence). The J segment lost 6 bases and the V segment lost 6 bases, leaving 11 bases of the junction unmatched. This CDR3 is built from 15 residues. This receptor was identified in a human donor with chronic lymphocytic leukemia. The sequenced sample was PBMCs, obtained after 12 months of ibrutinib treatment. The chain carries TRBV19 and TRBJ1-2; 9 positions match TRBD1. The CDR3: CASRHTGQGSHGYTF. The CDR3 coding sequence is TGTGCCAGTAGACATACGGGACAGGGTTCCCATGGCTACACCTTC.